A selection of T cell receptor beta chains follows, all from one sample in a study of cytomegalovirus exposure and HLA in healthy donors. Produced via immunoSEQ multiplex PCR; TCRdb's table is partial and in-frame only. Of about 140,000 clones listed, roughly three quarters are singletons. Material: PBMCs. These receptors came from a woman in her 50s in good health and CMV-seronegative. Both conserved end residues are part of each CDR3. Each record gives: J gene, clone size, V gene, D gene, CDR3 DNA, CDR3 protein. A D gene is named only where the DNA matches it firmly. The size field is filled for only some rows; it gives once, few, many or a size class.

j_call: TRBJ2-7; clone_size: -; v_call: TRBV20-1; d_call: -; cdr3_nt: TGCAGTGCTTACAGGGCTAACGAGCAGTACTTC; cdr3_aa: CSAYRANEQYF
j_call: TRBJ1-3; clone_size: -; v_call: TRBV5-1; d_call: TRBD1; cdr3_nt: TGCGCCAGCAGCCGGACAGGGCAACAAGAAAACACCATATATTTT; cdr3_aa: CASSRTGQQENTIYF
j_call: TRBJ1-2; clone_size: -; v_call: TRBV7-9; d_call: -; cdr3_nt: TGTGCCAGCAGCTTACGGTCAGGACAAGTATACTATGGCTACACCTTC; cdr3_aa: CASSLRSGQVYYGYTF
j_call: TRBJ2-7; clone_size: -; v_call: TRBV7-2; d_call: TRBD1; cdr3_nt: TGTGCCAGCAGCCCAGGGACAGGGCTCAACGAGCAGTACTTC; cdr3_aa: CASSPGTGLNEQYF
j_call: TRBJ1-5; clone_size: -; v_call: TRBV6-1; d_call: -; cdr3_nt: TGTGCCAGCAGTGTTGCTCGGTATAGCAATCAGCCCCAGCATTTT; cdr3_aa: CASSVARYSNQPQHF
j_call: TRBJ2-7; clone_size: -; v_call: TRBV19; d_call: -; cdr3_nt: TGTGCCAGTAGTGCCGGACAGAACTACGAGCAGTACTTC; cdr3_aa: CASSAGQNYEQYF
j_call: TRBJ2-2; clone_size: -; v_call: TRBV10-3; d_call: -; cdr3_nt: TGTGCCATCTCTGGCGGCACCGGGGAGCTGTTTTTT; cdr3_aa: CAISGGTGELFF
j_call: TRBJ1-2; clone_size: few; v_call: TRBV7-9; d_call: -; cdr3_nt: TGTGCCAGCAGTAACAACAGAAACTATGGCTACACCTTC; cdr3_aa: CASSNNRNYGYTF
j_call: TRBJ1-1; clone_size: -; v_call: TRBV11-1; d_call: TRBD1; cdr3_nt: TGTGCCAGCAGACATACAGGGGTCCTGAACACTGAAGCTTTCTTT; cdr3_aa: CASRHTGVLNTEAFF
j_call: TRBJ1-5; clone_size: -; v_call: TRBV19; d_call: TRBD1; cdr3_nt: TGTGCCAGTAGTATACTAGGACAGGGAGTTTTGAGCAATCAGCCCCAGCATTTT; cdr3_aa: CASSILGQGVLSNQPQHF
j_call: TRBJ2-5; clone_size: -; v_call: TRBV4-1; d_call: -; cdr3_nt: TGCGCCAGCAGCCAAGAACAATGGGGCGGAGAGACCCAGTACTTC; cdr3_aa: CASSQEQWGGETQYF
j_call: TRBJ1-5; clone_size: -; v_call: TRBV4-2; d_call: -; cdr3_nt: TGTGCCAGCAGCCAAGATCTACAGGGAGGGAAGCCCCAGCATTTT; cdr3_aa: CASSQDLQGGKPQHF
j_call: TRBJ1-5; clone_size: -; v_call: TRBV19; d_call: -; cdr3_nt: TGTGCCAGTAGTATGCAGGCACGAGGCAATCAGCCCCAGCATTTT; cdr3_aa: CASSMQARGNQPQHF
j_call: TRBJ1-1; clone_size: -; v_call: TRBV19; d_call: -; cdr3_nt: TGTGCCAGTAGTATGAGGATCGGCAGCGAAGCTTTCTTT; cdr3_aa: CASSMRIGSEAFF
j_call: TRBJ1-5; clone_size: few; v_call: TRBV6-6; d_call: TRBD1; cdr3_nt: TGTGCCAGCAGTTACCTTGGGACAGGGGTTGCTCAGCCCCAGCATTTT; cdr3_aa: CASSYLGTGVAQPQHF
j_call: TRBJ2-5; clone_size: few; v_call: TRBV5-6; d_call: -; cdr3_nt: TGTGCCAGCAGCATGACAGTCCAAGAGACCCAGTACTTC; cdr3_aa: CASSMTVQETQYF
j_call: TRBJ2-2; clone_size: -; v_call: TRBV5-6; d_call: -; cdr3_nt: TGTGCCAGCAGCTCCTTCACCGGGACCAGGGGCGGGGAGCTGTTTTTT; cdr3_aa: CASSSFTGTRGGELFF
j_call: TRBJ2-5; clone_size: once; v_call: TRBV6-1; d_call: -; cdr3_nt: TGTGCCAGCAGTGAAGGCAGGTCCCAAGAGACCCAGTACTTC; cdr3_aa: CASSEGRSQETQYF
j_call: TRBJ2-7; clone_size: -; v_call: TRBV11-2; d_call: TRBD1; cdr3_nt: TGTGCCAGCAGCTCCCGGGACAGGTCCTACGAGCAGTACTTC; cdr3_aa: CASSSRDRSYEQYF
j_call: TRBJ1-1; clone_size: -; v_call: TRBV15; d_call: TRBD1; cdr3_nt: TGTGCCACCAGCAGAGATCTATCAGGGGGTTTAGCTTTCTTT; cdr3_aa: CATSRDLSGGLAFF
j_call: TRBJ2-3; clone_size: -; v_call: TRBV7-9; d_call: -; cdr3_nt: TGTGCCAGCAGCTTCGTCCAGGGCGGTGATACGCAGTATTTT; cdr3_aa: CASSFVQGGDTQYF
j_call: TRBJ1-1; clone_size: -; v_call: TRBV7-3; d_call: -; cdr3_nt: TGTGCCAGCAGCTTAGAGGGGAGGTCAAACACTGAAGCTTTCTTT; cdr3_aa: CASSLEGRSNTEAFF
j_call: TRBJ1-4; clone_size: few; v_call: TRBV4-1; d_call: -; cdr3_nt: TGCGCCAGCAGCCTGGGCCTGGCTAATGAAAAACTGTTTTTT; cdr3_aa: CASSLGLANEKLFF
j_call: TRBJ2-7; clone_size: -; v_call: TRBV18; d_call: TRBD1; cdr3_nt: TGTGCCAGCTCACCACAGGGGACAGGGAATCGCGAGCAGTACTTC; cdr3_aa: CASSPQGTGNREQYF
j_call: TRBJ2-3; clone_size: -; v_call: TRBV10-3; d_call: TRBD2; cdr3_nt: TGTGCCATCAGTGACCCGGGACTAGCGACAGATACGCAGTATTTT; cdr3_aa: CAISDPGLATDTQYF
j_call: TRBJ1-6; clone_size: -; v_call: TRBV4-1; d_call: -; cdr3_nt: TGCGCCAGCAGCCACGGACGGGTTAGCGGTCCCAAGTCACCCCTCCACTTT; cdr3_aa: CASSHGRVSGPKSPLHF
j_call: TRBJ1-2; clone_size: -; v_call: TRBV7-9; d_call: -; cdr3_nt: TGTTCCAGCAGCTTAGGTCAGGGCTACACCTTC; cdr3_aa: CSSSLGQGYTF
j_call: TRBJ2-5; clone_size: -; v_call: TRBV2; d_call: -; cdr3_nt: TGTGCCAGCAGTGAAGCACGGGAGCCCCAACAGGGGCTTTCGACCCAGTACTTC; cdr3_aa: CASSEAREPQQGLSTQYF
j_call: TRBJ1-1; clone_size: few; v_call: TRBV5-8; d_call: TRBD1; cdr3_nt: TGTGCCAGCAGCTCTACAGGGGCCCGAATTTTCAACACTGAAGCTTTCTTT; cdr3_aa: CASSSTGARIFNTEAFF
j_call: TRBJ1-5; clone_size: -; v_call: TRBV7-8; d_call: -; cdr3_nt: TGTGCCAGCAGCTTAGAGCGGGGCAATCAGCCCCAGCATTTT; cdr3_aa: CASSLERGNQPQHF